This T cell receptor beta chain appears in the sequencing data of a study of CD8+ T cells in alopecia areata. Study-level background: Treated patients received severity scores based on the percentage of scalp area affected. Study findings and constraints: Scalp lesions, especially in alopecia totalis/universalis, had higher clonality than normal scalp. Within the top 100, expanded CD8+ clones significantly decreased with tofacitinib, as did scalp clonality.

Details on this clone: Antigen unknown.

The sample's treatment: oral pan-JAK inhibitor, 5-10 mg twice daily. As part of sample collection, lesional scalp punch biopsies and peripheral blood were taken from alopecia areata patients. This CDR3 contains 15 residues. V lost 1 base, J lost 5 bases, and 14 bases lay in between. Germline assignment: CDR1 PRHDT and CDR2 FYEKMQ (reference sequence). Isolated RNA was reverse transcribed into cDNA used as the sequencing template. Assay: immunoSEQ multiplex PCR; the TCRdb copy retains only in-frame clones and omits some. The table has around 100,000 clones, around 53% seen once; the top ten hold 12%. The genes are TRBV13 and TRBJ1-1, with D perhaps matching TRBD1 (5 bases). The sequence was obtained from a human donor with alopecia areata. Sequences were derived from CD8+ T cells sorted from blood, sampled at week 24, from a patient treated with tofacitinib. The CDR3 spells CASSLEAGRRTEAFF. CDR3 DNA sequence: TGTGCCAGCAGCTTAGAGGCAGGGAGGCGGACTGAAGCTTTCTTT.